These 32 T cell receptor beta chains share one sample of origin, sequenced in a study of blood T cells in healthy people across ages. Through a sample-barcoded 5' primer and a J-beta primer mix, a second PCR was run for 7 to 11 cycles. TCRdb used MiXCR to reprocess the 5' RACE reads, holding one entry per CDR3 protein. This sample has over 500,000 distinct CDR3 sequences, with 27% found just once. These data were also reused for a study on T cells of mothers and their children.

The sample comprised blood. The receptors were sampled from a boy between 2 and 10 years old in good health.

V and J are TRBV14 and TRBJ2-1; D might be TRBD1 (6 bases). The CDR3 sequence is 13 residues long. Germline V CDR1 and CDR2: SGHDN, FVKESK. V was clipped by 2 bases and J by 9 bases, with 11 bases between them. The CDR3 protein is CASSQHRVGEQFF. DNA for the CDR3: TGTGCCAGCAGCCAACACAGGGTTGGTGAGCAGTTCTTC.

This clonotype was found a few times. The genes are TRBV6-5 and TRBJ2-7; 9 positions match TRBD2. The CDR3 has 15 residues. Germline CDR1 MNHEY, CDR2 SVGAGI. The J segment lost 3 bases and the V segment lost 2 bases, leaving 5 bases of the junction unmatched. As DNA, the CDR3 is TGTGCCAGCAGTTACGCAGCGGGAGGCCTCTACGAGCAGTACTTC. It is translated as CASSYAAGGLYEQYF.

The chain employs TRBV6-2 or TRBV6-3 and TRBJ2-6; 7 bases are shared with TRBD1. The CDR3 has 18 residues. The V and J ends lost 5 bases and 3 bases, in that order; junction bases with no gene match: 13. Germline-derived CDR1 and CDR2 are MNHEY and SVGEGT. The CDR3 is CASSLQTGQVYGANVLTF. The CDR3 DNA reads TGTGCCAGCAGTCTCCAGACAGGGCAGGTTTATGGGGCCAACGTCCTGACTTTC.

This clonotype has more than one count but fewer than ten. The rearrangement joins TRBV7-9 to TRBJ2-5; D might be TRBD1 or TRBD2, each matching 5 bases. The DNA end is a closer match to TRBJ2-7, so the J assignment may be wrong. Germline loops: CDR1 SEHNR, CDR2 FQNEAQ (reference sequence). This CDR3 has 16 residues. The CDR3: CASSLEGRSTSYEQYF. The CDR3 DNA is TGTGCCAGCAGCTTAGAGGGACGGTCGACCTCCTACGAGCAGTACTTC.

The chain carries TRBV13 and TRBJ2-1; 10 bases map to TRBD2. V lost 8 bases to trimming and J lost 2 bases; unmatched junction nucleotides: 6. The CDR3 covers 15 residues. Germline V gene lookup returns CDR1 PRHDT and CDR2 FYEKMQ (reference sequence). CDR3 DNA: TGTGCCAGCGGTCCTAGCGGGAGCACCTACAATGAGCAGTTCTTC. This gives the protein CASGPSGSTYNEQFF.

This chain connects TRBV12-3 or TRBV12-4 to TRBJ2-7, with 11 bases aligning to TRBD2. V trimming: 3 bases; J trimming: 6 bases; junction bases outside the gene matches: 7. The CDR3 sequence is 15 residues long. CDR3 region: CASSFLSGGAVEQYF. The CDR3, as DNA: TGTGCCAGCAGTTTCCTTAGCGGGGGGGCGGTCGAGCAGTACTTC.

The V call is TRBV6-1, the J call TRBJ2-1; D possibly matches TRBD1 or TRBD2 (5 bases each). There are 14 residues in the CDR3. Germline V lookup: CDR1 MNHNS, CDR2 SASEGT. Between the trimmed V and J ends, which lost 0 bases and 8 bases, there was a span of 11 bases. The CDR3 loop reads CASSEAAGSDEQFF. DNA of the CDR3: TGTGCCAGCAGTGAAGCGGCAGGGAGCGATGAGCAGTTCTTC.

The chain uses TRBV12-3 or TRBV12-4 and TRBJ1-2; D not certain. The V gene lost 5 bases and the J gene lost 9 bases, with 13 bases spanning the gap. This CDR3 spans 12 amino acids. This CDR3 reads CASSRTRKSYTF. In DNA form, the CDR3 reads TGTGCCAGCAGTCGGACGCGGAAGAGCTACACCTTC.

V and J are TRBV6-5 and TRBJ2-3; TRBD2 might be the D (5 bases). Deletions cut 2 bases from V and 1 base from J, with 13 bases between. CDR1 and CDR2 from the germline V gene are MNHEY and SVGAGI. The CDR3 spans 16 residues. The CDR3 DNA reads as TGTGCCAGCAGTTACCTAGCCCCAACTCGCACAGATACGCAGTATTTT. Its translation is CASSYLAPTRTDTQYF.

The chain recombines TRBV7-2 with TRBJ2-6; D ambiguous. This CDR3 region has 15 residues. Trimming pared 5 bases from V and 0 bases from J, leaving 8 bases between. Germline V gene sequence: CDR1 SGHTA, CDR2 FQGNSA. The CDR3 bases are TGTGCCAGCAGCGTAGGCCCCTCTGGGGCCAACGTCCTGACTTTC. Translation gives CASSVGPSGANVLTF. Combining the CDR3 with reference TRBV7-2 and TRBJ2-6 gives the whole variable domain GAGVSQSPSNKVTEKGKDVELRCDPISGHTALYWYRQSLGQGLEFLIYFQGNSAPDKSGLPSDRFSAERTGGSVSTLTIQRTQQEDSAVYLCASSVGPSGANVLTFGAGSRLTVL.

The chain recombines TRBV7-9 with TRBJ2-1, with TRBD2 as a possible D gene (5 bases). This CDR3 contains 16 residues. Germline V gene data show CDR1 as SEHNR and CDR2 as FQNEAQ (reference sequence). Between the trimmed V and J ends, which lost 6 bases and 3 bases, there was a span of 18 bases. CDR3: CASSPDSPRGYNEQFF. The CDR3 DNA sequence: TGTGCCAGCAGTCCTGACTCCCCTCGGGGCTACAATGAGCAGTTCTTC.

Note on this clonotype: No conserved phenylalanine or tryptophan is present at the end of the CDR3, so a read error is the likely explanation. This chain connects TRBV19 to TRBJ1-1; 9 positions agree with TRBD1. The CDR3 loop spans 11 amino acids. J lost 8 bases, V lost 10 bases, and 5 bases had no gene match. The germline gives CDR1 LNHDA, CDR2 SQIVND (reference sequence). CDR3 protein: CATKGQGEAFL. The CDR3 coding sequence is TGTGCCACTAAGGGACAGGGAGAAGCTTTCCTT.

This clonotype was observed a few times. The V and J genes are TRBV6-6 and TRBJ1-1; D may be TRBD1 (6 bases). The V end was cut by 6 bases, the J end by 3 bases, with 14 bases between. Germline CDR1 reads MNHNY; CDR2 reads SVGAGI (reference sequence). CDR3 length: 14 residues. DNA of the CDR3: TGTGCCAGCAGCCTCAGGGGCGGGGACACTGAAGCTTTCTTT. Protein product: CASSLRGGDTEAFF.

This clonotype was counted at least ten times. The V gene is TRBV3-1, the J gene TRBJ2-3; a possible D gene is TRBD2 (6 bases). The CDR3 extends over 16 amino acids. V was pared by 0 bases and J by 3 bases, with 13 bases between. CDR1 and CDR2 from the germline V gene are LGHDT and YNNKEL (reference sequence). The CDR3 bases are TGTGCCAGCAGCCAAGATTGGAGGGGAAGAACAGATACGCAGTATTTT. Protein: CASSQDWRGRTDTQYF.

This clonotype was seen just once. The rearrangement links TRBV6-5 to TRBJ1-2; no clear D gene. V lost 1 base to trimming and J lost 0 bases, with 15 bases between them. Germline-derived CDR1 and CDR2 are MNHEY and SVGAGI. This CDR3 comprises 17 residues. The CDR3 bases are TGTGCCAGCAGTTACTGGTTTGGTGGCAGAACTAACTATGGCTACACCTTC. Its protein product is CASSYWFGGRTNYGYTF.

The chain is built from TRBV7-9 and TRBJ1-2; D is possibly TRBD1 (6 bases). Trimming stripped 2 bases from V and 8 bases from J, with 12 bases between. Germline-derived CDR1 and CDR2 are SEHNR and FQNEAQ (reference sequence). The CDR3 spans 13 residues. CDR3 amino acids: CASSLTTGIGYTF. DNA of the CDR3: TGTGCCAGCAGCTTAACCACAGGGATCGGCTACACCTTC.

V usage is TRBV4-2 and J usage is TRBJ1-1; D is perhaps TRBD1 (5 bases). The CDR3 length is 16 residues. From germline, CDR1 is LGHNA and CDR2 YNFKEQ. Trimming stripped 0 bases from V and 0 bases from J, with 11 bases between. CDR3 loop: CASSQDRRGVNTEAFF. The CDR3 DNA reads as TGTGCCAGCAGCCAAGATAGGAGGGGTGTGAACACTGAAGCTTTCTTT.

This chain connects TRBV5-1 to TRBJ2-5, with TRBD2 matching over 13 bases. Germline CDR1 reads SGHRS; CDR2 reads YFSETQ. Losses at the gene ends were 3 bases for V and 4 bases for J; bases not matched to a gene: 6. The CDR3 loop spans 16 amino acids. The CDR3 DNA reads TGCGCCAGCAGCTACGGGACTAGCGGGGTTTTAGAGACCCAGTACTTC. It is translated as CASSYGTSGVLETQYF.

There are many counts of this clonotype. This chain joins TRBV28 and TRBJ2-5; possibly TRBD1 for D (6 bases). V shed 4 bases and J shed 4 bases, with 10 bases lying between them. This CDR3 is built from 13 residues. Looked up from germline, CDR1 is MDHEN and CDR2 is SYDVKM. The CDR3 here is CASSWGLGETQYF. CDR3 nucleotide sequence: TGTGCCAGCAGTTGGGGGCTAGGAGAGACCCAGTACTTC.

This clonotype was found a few times. The chain carries TRBV12-3 or TRBV12-4 and TRBJ2-5; tentative D call: TRBD1 (5 bases). The J call may be mistaken, given a closer DNA end match to TRBJ2-1. The CDR3 contains 13 residues. The CDR3 sequence is CASSTDSSIGQFF. As DNA, the CDR3 is TGTGCCAGCAGCACCGACAGTTCGATAGGGCAGTTCTTC.

V and J are TRBV27 and TRBJ2-1; D is possibly TRBD2 (5 bases). V lost 4 bases, J lost 1 base, and 8 bases lay in between. This CDR3 has 14 residues. Germline assignment: CDR1 MNHEY and CDR2 SMNVEV (reference sequence). Here the CDR3 reads CASSSPGSYNEQFF. The CDR3 DNA reads TGTGCCAGCAGTTCCCCGGGATCCTACAATGAGCAGTTCTTC.

This clonotype was observed many times. The V call is TRBV20-1, the J call TRBJ2-5, with 9 bases fitting TRBD2. In germline, CDR1 is DFQATT, CDR2 SNEGSKA (reference sequence). Unmatched junction bases numbered 9, after V lost 0 bases and J lost 7 bases. The CDR3 contains 15 residues. The CDR3 nucleotides are TGCAGTGCTAGAGATCGTTTTTTGACTAGCGGGACCCAGTACTTC. Its translation: CSARDRFLTSGTQYF.

This sequence joins TRBV20-1 and TRBJ2-1; 12 positions agree with TRBD2. The J call may be wrong; the DNA end is better matched by TRBJ2-7. In germline, CDR1 is DFQATT, CDR2 SNEGSKA (reference sequence). This CDR3 contains 15 residues. CDR3 nucleotides: TGCAGTGCTAGAGCCCCTAGCGGGAGGGCCTTGGAGCAGTACGTC. Its protein product is CSARAPSGRALEQYV.

In this sample, this clonotype turned up a few times. The chain has TRBV21-1 and TRBJ2-6; the table's D gene call, TRBD1, was not cross checked with the DNA. TRBV21-1 is a pseudogene. The CDR3 is made up of 17 amino acids. The CDR3 sequence: CASSTPKGAGGANVLTF. The DNA of the CDR3 is TGTGCCAGCAGCACGCCGAAGGGGGCAGGAGGGGCCAACGTCCTGACTTTC.

The CDR3 bases are TGTGCCAGCAGCCTACCCACGCTAGCCCGCGAGCAGTACTTC. It encodes CASSLPTLAREQYF. The rearrangement joins TRBV7-2 to TRBJ2-5, with a weak D call TRBD2 (5 bases). The J call is doubtful: the DNA matches TRBJ2-7 better. The CDR3 has 14 amino acids. Germline CDR1 is SGHTA and CDR2 is FQGNSA.

In this sample, this clonotype turned up a few times. The chain links TRBV2 to TRBJ1-4; D not resolved. This CDR3 spans 14 amino acids. Germline-derived CDR1 and CDR2 are SNHLY and FYNNEI. Trimming took off 2 bases at V and 3 bases at J, with 7 bases between the two ends. The CDR3 sequence is CASSERSANEKLFF. As DNA, the CDR3 is TGTGCCAGCAGTGAACGGTCAGCTAATGAAAAACTGTTTTTT.

This clonotype was detected ten times or more. The chain couples TRBV6-6 to TRBJ2-3; possible D gene TRBD2, 5 bases. The CDR3 spans 16 residues. V lost 3 bases and J 2 bases, leaving 15 bases between the germline ends. Per the germline V gene, CDR1 is MNHNY and CDR2 is SVGAGI (reference sequence). Here the CDR3 DNA reads TGTGCCAGCAGTTATTTGACGGGGTCCCTCACAGATACGCAGTATTTT. It encodes CASSYLTGSLTDTQYF.

The chain couples TRBV20-1 to TRBJ2-3, with D unclear. V lost 2 bases and J lost 5, with 5 bases in between. CDR1 and CDR2 (germline): DFQATT, SNEGSKA (reference sequence). The CDR3 has 11 residues. CDR3 DNA sequence: TGCAGTGCTAGAAGGCGAGATACGCAGTATTTT. This encodes CSARRRDTQYF.

This clonotype has a handful of counts. The genes are TRBV7-8 and TRBJ2-5, with 7 bases that match TRBD2. The CDR3 totals 15 residues. Germline V CDR1 and CDR2: SGHVS, FQNEAQ. V was clipped by 0 bases and J by 7 bases; unmatched bases: 8. The CDR3 region is CASSLARAGRGTQYF. CDR3 bases: TGTGCCAGCAGCTTAGCGCGGGCAGGGAGGGGGACCCAGTACTTC.

The V gene is TRBV29-1, the J gene TRBJ2-7, with D tentatively TRBD2 (6 bases). The germline V gene encodes CDR1 SQVTM and CDR2 ANQGSEA. This CDR3 spans 13 amino acids. CDR3 nucleotides: TGCAGTGTGGGGGGAGCAGACCCCTACGAGCAGTACTTC. It is translated as CSVGGADPYEQYF.

This clonotype has a handful of counts. The V and J genes are TRBV5-6 and TRBJ2-6; tentatively, D is TRBD1 (6 bases). The germline V gene encodes CDR1 SGHDT and CDR2 YYEEEE. The CDR3 has 16 amino acids. Trimming took 4 bases from V and 2 from J, leaving 13 bases between them. Here the CDR3 reads CASSVTGTPGANVLTF. The CDR3 bases are TGTGCCAGCAGCGTTACAGGGACACCTGGGGCCAACGTCCTGACTTTC.

This clonotype was seen only a few times. The chain links TRBV7-9 to TRBJ2-5, with 13 bases fitting TRBD2. This CDR3 region has 15 residues. Germline values: CDR1 SEHNR, CDR2 FQNEAQ (reference sequence). Trimming took 3 bases from V and 9 from J; bases not matched to a gene: 7. The CDR3: CASSLRTSGSGPQYF. The CDR3 bases are TGTGCCAGCAGCTTGAGGACTAGCGGGAGTGGACCCCAGTACTTC.